Below are 7 T cell receptor beta chains sequenced from a single sample in a study of T-cell memory formation after mild COVID-19. Each CDR3 protein gets one entry after TCRdb re-called the 5' RACE reads with MiXCR. This table holds some 270,000 distinct CDR3 sequences, 15% to 17% found once. Source material: PBMCs or a T cell subset sorted from them (not recorded which). The receptor set was obtained from an adult woman who had mild COVID-19 (a few samples of this study predate the infection). Cell type and time point are not known.

This clonotype has more than one count but fewer than ten. The chain recombines TRBV30 with TRBJ1-5; D uncertain. The V end was cut by 4 bases, the J end by 0 bases, with 4 bases between. This CDR3 is built from 12 residues. Germline CDR1 reads GTSNPN; CDR2 reads SVGIG (reference sequence). The CDR3: CAWTSSNQPQHF. Written as DNA, the CDR3 is TGTGCCTGGACGTCTAGCAATCAGCCCCAGCATTTT.

This clonotype was detected only once. The gene calls are TRBV24-1 and TRBJ2-3; TRBD1 aligns across 8 bases. CDR3 size: 15 residues. Germline V lookup: CDR1 KGHDR, CDR2 SFDVKD. Unmatched junction bases numbered 5, after V lost 4 bases and J lost 3 bases. The CDR3 is CATSERTGMTDTQYF. The DNA of the CDR3 is TGTGCCACCAGTGAACGGACAGGGATGACAGATACGCAGTATTTT.

This clonotype was picked up many times. The rearrangement uses TRBV25-1 and TRBJ2-7; a possible D gene is TRBD1 (5 bases). The CDR3 length is 12 residues. The V gene's germline CDR1 is MGHDK and CDR2 SYGVNS. V gave up 6 bases and J gave up 3 bases, with 9 bases separating them. This CDR3 reads CASRQGNYEQYF. The CDR3 DNA is TGTGCCAGCAGGCAGGGTAACTACGAGCAGTACTTC.

This sequence joins TRBV7-6 and TRBJ2-1; possibly TRBD2 for D (5 bases). Deletions cut 0 bases from V and 15 bases from J, with 9 bases between. The CDR3 runs to 11 residues. Germline CDR1 reads SGHVS; CDR2 reads FNYEAQ. This CDR3 reads CASSLARDVFF. DNA for the CDR3: TGTGCCAGCAGCTTAGCCCGGGATGTGTTCTTC.

This clonotype was found a few times. This chain links TRBV11-3 with TRBJ2-7, with 9 bases fitting TRBD2. Trimming removed 5 bases from V and 6 bases from J; junction bases left unmatched: 5. Germline V gene sequence: CDR1 SGHNT, CDR2 YENEEA. This CDR3 spans 13 amino acids. CDR3 DNA: TGTGCCAGCAGCCGTGGCGGGAGGGCCGAGCAGTACTTC. It translates to CASSRGGRAEQYF. Based on the CDR3 plus reference TRBV11-3 and TRBJ2-7, the full variable domain is EAGVVQSPRYKIIEKKQPVAFWCNPISGHNTLYWYLQNLGQGPELLIRYENEEAVDDSQLPKDRFSAERLKGVDSTLKIQPAELGDSAVYLCASSRGGRAEQYFGPGTRLTVT.

This clonotype was counted many times. The rearrangement links TRBV20-1 to TRBJ2-3, with D maybe TRBD2 (6 bases). This CDR3 contains 15 residues. Germline CDR1 DFQATT, CDR2 SNEGSKA (reference sequence). Trimming stripped 3 bases from V and 1 base from J, with 14 bases between. The CDR3 sequence is CSASRREQGTDTQYF. In nucleotides, the CDR3 is TGCAGTGCTAGTCGACGGGAGCAAGGCACAGATACGCAGTATTTT.

This clonotype has at least ten counts. This chain links TRBV6-5 with TRBJ1-2; D not resolved. The CDR3 length is 16 residues. The V end lost 4 bases, the J end lost 0 bases, and 15 bases lay between the germline ends. In germline, CDR1 is MNHEY, CDR2 SVGAGI. The CDR3 DNA sequence: TGTGCCAGCAGTTCCCCCTCCGACGCAACTAACTATGGCTACACCTTC. This gives the protein CASSSPSDATNYGYTF.